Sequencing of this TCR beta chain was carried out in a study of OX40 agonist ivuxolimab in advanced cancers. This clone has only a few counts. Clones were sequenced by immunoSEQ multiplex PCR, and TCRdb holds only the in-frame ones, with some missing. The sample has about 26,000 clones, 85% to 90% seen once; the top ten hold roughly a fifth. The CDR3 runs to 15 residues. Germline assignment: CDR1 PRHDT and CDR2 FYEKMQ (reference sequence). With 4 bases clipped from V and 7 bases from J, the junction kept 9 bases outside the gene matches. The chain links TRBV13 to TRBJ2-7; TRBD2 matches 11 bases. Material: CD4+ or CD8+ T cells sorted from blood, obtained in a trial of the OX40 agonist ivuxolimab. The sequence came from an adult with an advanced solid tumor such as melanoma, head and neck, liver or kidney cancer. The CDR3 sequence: CASSSRLAGGGEQYF. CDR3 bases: TGTGCCAGCAGCTCCCGTCTAGCGGGAGGAGGAGAGCAGTACTTC.